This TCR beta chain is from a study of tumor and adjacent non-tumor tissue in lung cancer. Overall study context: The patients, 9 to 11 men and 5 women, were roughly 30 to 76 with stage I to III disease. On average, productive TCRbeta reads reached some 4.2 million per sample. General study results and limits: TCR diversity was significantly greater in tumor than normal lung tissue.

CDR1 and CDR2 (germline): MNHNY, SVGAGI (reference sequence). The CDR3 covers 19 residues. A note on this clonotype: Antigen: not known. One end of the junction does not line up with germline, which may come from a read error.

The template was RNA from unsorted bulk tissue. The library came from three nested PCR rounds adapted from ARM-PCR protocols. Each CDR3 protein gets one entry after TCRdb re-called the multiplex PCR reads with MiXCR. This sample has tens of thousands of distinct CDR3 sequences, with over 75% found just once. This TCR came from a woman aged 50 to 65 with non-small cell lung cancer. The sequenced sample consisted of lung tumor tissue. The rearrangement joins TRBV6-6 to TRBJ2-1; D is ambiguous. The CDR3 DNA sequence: TGTGCCAGGACTTACTTCGCCGGAATGGCGGCTACCTTCTACAATAAGCAGTTCTTC. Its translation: CARTYFAGMAATFYNKQFF.